This T cell receptor beta chain was retrieved from a study of control samples from healthy donors and cancer patients. This CDR3 spans 16 amino acids. Trimming cost V 6 bases and J 4 bases; bases outside gene matches: 12. Germline V lookup: CDR1 SGDLS, CDR2 YYNGEE. Generated by immunoSEQ multiplex PCR, the TCRdb table keeps only in-frame clones and is missing some. The sample includes roughly 90,000 clones, less than 90% of them seen just once. This clone showed up just once. Sequences were obtained from PBMCs. The TCR comes from a woman between 45 and 60 years old with colorectal cancer. V usage is TRBV9 and J usage is TRBJ2-3; 9 positions match TRBD2. The DNA for the CDR3 is TGTGCCAGCACCCCGAGACTTGCTAGCGGGGCAGATACGCAGTATTTT. Residues: CASTPRLASGADTQYF.